Shown below are 4 T cell receptor beta chains from a single sample sequenced in a study of blood T cell repertoires in COVID-19. Assay used: immunoSEQ multiplex PCR; TCRdb lists only in-frame clones, some missing. The repertoire holds tens of thousands of clones, 70% to 85% seen once, with less than 25% in the top ten. Sequencing was carried out using peripheral blood. These TCRs come from a human donor with acute or convalescent COVID-19. The donor label of this sample is uncertain.

CDR3 DNA sequence: TGTGCCAGCAGCTTAGAAGGGGGCTTAAGCCACGAGCAGTTCTTC. Translated, it gives CASSLEGGLSHEQFF. This chain links TRBV11-3 with TRBJ2-1; 7 bases agree with TRBD1. J gave up 10 bases and V 0 bases, and 9 bases lay outside the gene matches. The length of the CDR3 is 15 residues. Germline lookup yields CDR1 SGHNT and CDR2 YENEEA.

The rearrangement joins TRBV6-1 to TRBJ1-2; TRBD1 agrees at 8 bases. The length of the CDR3 is 15 residues. V was pared by 3 bases and J by 5 bases, with 8 bases of the junction left unmatched. CDR1 and CDR2 from the germline V gene are MNHNS and SASEGT. The CDR3 is CASSEGQASRYGYTF. CDR3 DNA sequence: TGTGCCAGCAGTGAGGGACAGGCTTCGAGGTATGGCTACACCTTC.

The V call is TRBV9, the J call TRBJ2-5; weak D call: TRBD2 (7 bases). This CDR3 contains 15 residues. In germline, CDR1 is SGDLS, CDR2 YYNGEE. Trimming stripped 0 bases from V and 1 base from J, with 10 bases between. The DNA for the CDR3 is TGTGCCAGCAGCGTAGCGGCGGGGGCCCAAGAGACCCAGTACTTC. This sequence encodes CASSVAAGAQETQYF.

The chain employs TRBV7-9 and TRBJ1-4, with D possibly TRBD1 on 6 matching bases. This CDR3 comprises 15 residues. Germline assignment: CDR1 SEHNR and CDR2 FQNEAQ (reference sequence). The ends were cut back, 5 bases at V and 8 bases at J, with 18 bases in the middle. CDR3 region: CASSLVPGGGEKLFF. CDR3 nucleotides: TGTGCCAGCAGCCTCGTCCCTGGGGGCGGCGAAAAACTGTTTTTT.